This is a list of T cell receptor beta chains from one sample in a study of identical twins. TCRdb redid the calling of the 5' RACE reads with MiXCR, one entry per CDR3 protein. The top ten clones hold 35% to 50% of a sample with approximately 210,000 distinct CDR3 sequences, less than 20% of them seen once. This same sample was also part of a study on T cells expressing NK-cell markers.

Sequencing used CD8+ T cells sorted from blood. These TCRs come from a woman younger than 35 in good health. Each CDR3 is given with its conserved first and last residue. A D gene is named only where the DNA matches it firmly. Size values are once, few and many counts, or a class for expanded clones, and some rows have none.

J gene,clone size,D gene,V gene,CDR3 protein,CDR3 DNA
TRBJ2-7,.,.,TRBV6-7,CASSRPQASPYEQYF,TGTGCCAGCAGTCGCCCCCAAGCGTCGCCCTACGAGCAGTACTTC
TRBJ2-5,few,.,TRBV29-1,CSVSKPLGGFGTQYF,TGCAGCGTCTCCAAACCACTTGGGGGATTTGGGACCCAGTACTTC
TRBJ2-5,few,.,TRBV6-6,CASSYPTEETQYF,TGTGCCAGCAGTTACCCGACAGAAGAGACCCAGTACTTC
TRBJ2-7,few,.,TRBV3-1,CASSQDLPGAAFYEQYF,TGTGCCAGCAGCCAAGATCTCCCAGGGGCCGCTTTCTACGAGCAGTACTTC
TRBJ1-3,many,.,TRBV12-3/TRBV12-4,CASQEQGIAGNTIYF,TGTGCCAGCCAGGAACAGGGTATAGCGGGAAACACCATATATTTT
TRBJ2-1,many,TRBD1,TRBV29-1,CSVFPSGQGVHEQFF,TGCAGCGTCTTCCCCTCGGGACAGGGGGTCCATGAGCAGTTCTTC
TRBJ1-1,.,TRBD1,TRBV7-9,CASSPGQGSRTEAFF,TGTGCCAGCAGCCCAGGACAGGGGTCGAGAACTGAAGCTTTCTTT
TRBJ2-1,.,TRBD2,TRBV5-6,CASSLELAGDISYNEQFF,TGTGCCAGCAGCTTGGAGCTAGCGGGAGATATTTCCTACAATGAGCAGTTCTTC
TRBJ2-5,.,.,TRBV12-3/TRBV12-4,CASRTLADAETQYF,TGTGCCAGCAGGACCTTGGCCGACGCAGAGACCCAGTACTTC
TRBJ2-7,few,.,TRBV12-3/TRBV12-4,CASSFSDYEQYF,TGTGCCAGCAGTTTTTCGGACTACGAGCAGTACTTC
TRBJ2-7,.,.,TRBV7-8,CASSSYSSGEQYF,TGTGCCAGCAGCTCTTATTCGTCGGGCGAGCAGTACTTC
TRBJ2-5,many,.,TRBV7-8,CASSFKETQYF,TGTGCCAGCAGCTTCAAGGAGACCCAGTACTTC
TRBJ2-4,few,.,TRBV7-2,CASSFPDRLGPKNIQYF,TGTGCCAGCAGCTTCCCTGACAGGTTGGGCCCCAAAAACATTCAGTACTTC
TRBJ2-5,few,TRBD1,TRBV3-1,CASSQGGQELETQYF,TGTGCCAGCAGCCAGGGGGGACAGGAACTAGAGACCCAGTACTTC
TRBJ1-1,few,.,TRBV7-9,CASSSPRGTEAFF,TGTGCCAGCAGCTCCCCGAGGGGCACTGAAGCTTTCTTT
TRBJ2-7,many,.,TRBV7-9,CASSLGRAGGYEQYF,TGTGCCAGCAGCTTAGGGAGGGCAGGGGGCTACGAGCAGTACTTC
TRBJ2-1,.,TRBD2,TRBV27,CASSLYHPDLGGGYNEQFF,TGTGCCAGCAGTTTATACCACCCTGATCTGGGGGGGGGATACAATGAGCAGTTCTTC
TRBJ1-1,.,.,TRBV4-1,CASSQDRRPTEAFF,TGCGCCAGCAGCCAAGATCGACGGCCCACTGAAGCTTTCTTT
TRBJ2-3,few,.,TRBV5-6,CASSLERRGRTDTQYF,TGTGCCAGCAGCTTGGAGCGAAGGGGTCGGACAGATACGCAGTATTTT
TRBJ2-1,few,.,TRBV6-6,CAAGTEQFF,TGTGCCGCCGGGACAGAGCAGTTCTTC
TRBJ2-2,.,.,TRBV6-1,CASRQARSRLSPGELFF,TGTGCCAGCAGGCAAGCCAGGTCCAGACTGAGCCCCGGGGAGCTGTTTTTT
TRBJ2-1,.,.,TRBV12-3/TRBV12-4,CASSFGTINNEQFF,TGTGCCAGCAGTTTTGGGACAATCAACAATGAGCAGTTCTTC